This note documents a single TCR beta chain sequence. The antigen is undetermined. TCRdb's copy holds only in-frame clones and misses some; the assay was immunoSEQ multiplex PCR. The sample consists of some 140,000 clones, over 85% of them appearing once. This sample stems from a study of T cell responses to AZD1222 COVID-19 vaccine. General study findings and limits: There were repertoire samples only from the period after the peak T cell response. White British donors predominated, females outnumbered males, and clonal diversity was possibly underestimated.

The CDR3 length is 15 residues. V shed 1 base and J 10 bases; nucleotides not matched to a gene: 6. From germline, CDR1 is SGHTA and CDR2 FQGNSA. Source: peripheral blood, taken on day 0 of AZD1222 vaccination. This receptor was taken from an adult in good health. This chain uses TRBV7-2 with TRBJ1-4; TRBD1 matches 10 bases. CDR3 region: CASSLGGQGSRKLFF. CDR3 bases: TGTGCCAGCAGCTTAGGGGGACAGGGGTCTAGAAAACTGTTTTTT.